What follows describes a single TCR beta chain. This record comes from a study of blood T cell repertoires in COVID-19. Looking at the study overall: There were acute and convalescent COVID-19 samples, and they came from the United States, Italy and Spain.

As originally analysed: From reference gene primer amplification, estimates of nucleated cell counts were derived. Using immunoSEQ multiplex PCR, the repertoire was profiled, and TCRdb retains in-frame clones only, with some absent. For V, J and clone size, that table is used; D and trimming come from the DNA. The data hold about 140,000 clones, with approximately 90% observed a single time. The ends were cut back, 5 bases at V and 13 bases at J, with 14 bases in the middle. Germline CDR1 and CDR2: SEHNR and FQNEAQ (reference sequence). The CDR3 extends over 12 amino acids. This TCR was recovered from an elderly woman with acute or convalescent COVID-19. Sequencing was performed on peripheral blood. The chain has TRBV7-9 and TRBJ1-4; a weak D match, TRBD1 (5 bases). CDR3 loop: CASSPIERGLFF. In DNA form, the CDR3 reads TGTGCCAGCAGCCCAATCGAAAGGGGACTGTTTTTT.